The 29 T cell receptor beta chains reported below all come from one sample, sequenced in a study of cytomegalovirus exposure and HLA in healthy donors. This PCR relied on a set of 60 Vbeta primers and 13 Jbeta primers. The data were produced by immunoSEQ multiplex PCR, yet TCRdb's version contains in-frame clones alone and is incomplete. The sample carries around 190,000 clones, 85% to 90% recorded once. Sequencing was performed on PBMCs. The receptors were gathered from a woman under 30 in good health and CMV-seronegative.

The chain links TRBV18 to TRBJ2-3, with TRBD2 as a possible D gene (6 bases). Trimming left V 2 bases short and J 0 bases short, with 9 bases between. CDR1 is KGHSH and CDR2 is LQKENI in the germline V gene. This CDR3 is built from 15 residues. The CDR3 nucleotides read TGTGCCAGCTCACCAGAGGCGGGAAGCACAGATACGCAGTATTTT. Protein product: CASSPEAGSTDTQYF.

J is TRBJ2-7 and V is TRBV11-3; 12 bases fit TRBD2. Germline V lookup: CDR1 SGHNT, CDR2 YENEEA. This CDR3 spans 16 amino acids. V dropped 0 bases and J dropped 2; count of bases not matched to a gene: 2. The CDR3 here is CASSLDPSGRAYEQYF. The CDR3 bases are TGTGCCAGCAGCTTAGATCCTAGCGGGAGGGCCTACGAGCAGTACTTC.

V is TRBV13 and J is TRBJ2-7, with D possibly TRBD1 on 5 matching bases. V lost 4 bases, J lost 9 bases, and 13 bases lay in between. This CDR3 region has 12 residues. Germline lookup yields CDR1 PRHDT and CDR2 FYEKMQ (reference sequence). The CDR3, as DNA: TGTGCCAGCAGCTCGGCGGACAATGGGCAGTACTTC. Its protein is CASSSADNGQYF.

J is TRBJ1-4 and V is TRBV7-2; 10 bases are shared with TRBD1. Trimming cost V 1 base and J 8 bases; bases outside gene matches: 4. The germline CDR1 and CDR2 sequences are SGHTA and FQGNSA. The CDR3 runs 15 residues. CDR3 coding DNA: TGTGCCAGCAGCTTAGGGGACAGGGGCCGAGAAAAACTGTTTTTT. This translates into CASSLGDRGREKLFF.

The chain combines TRBV7-2 with TRBJ2-7; D remains ambiguous. The V gene's germline CDR1 is SGHTA and CDR2 FQGNSA. There are 15 residues in the CDR3. V was cut by 1 base and J by 0 bases, with 10 bases left in between. In DNA, the CDR3 is TGTGCCAGCAGCTTAGGTTCAGGTTACTCCTACGAGCAGTACTTC. Translated, it gives CASSLGSGYSYEQYF.

The chain uses TRBV10-3 and TRBJ2-5; 10 positions match TRBD2. CDR3 length: 17 amino acids. J lost 7 bases, V lost 3 bases, and 14 bases had no gene match. The germline V gene encodes CDR1 ENHRY and CDR2 SYGVKD. CDR3 protein: CAISERGLARGGVTQYF. CDR3 coding DNA: TGTGCCATCAGTGAAAGGGGACTAGCGCGGGGAGGGGTGACCCAGTACTTC.

The rearrangement uses TRBV18 and TRBJ1-2, with 7 bases matching TRBD1. The J segment lost 4 bases and the V segment lost 0 bases, leaving 8 bases of the junction unmatched. Per the germline V gene, CDR1 is KGHSH and CDR2 is LQKENI. The CDR3 is 16 residues long. CDR3 region: CASSPPGTVPGYGYTF. CDR3 sequence (DNA): TGTGCCAGCTCACCACCTGGGACAGTGCCGGGCTATGGCTACACCTTC.

The rearrangement links TRBV5-1 to TRBJ2-1; possible D gene TRBD2, 5 bases. Germline values: CDR1 SGHRS, CDR2 YFSETQ. The length of the CDR3 is 15 residues. Trimming shortened V by 0 bases and J by 5 bases, and 12 bases separated the two germline ends. CDR3 nucleotides: TGCGCCAGCAGCTTGGTTGCGGGTGAGAACAATGAGCAGTTCTTC. Translated: CASSLVAGENNEQFF.

This rearrangement joins TRBV28 to TRBJ1-1; D is perhaps TRBD1 (5 bases). Germline loops: CDR1 MDHEN, CDR2 SYDVKM. Trimming left V 2 bases short and J 8 bases short, with 18 bases between. CDR3 length: 15 residues. The CDR3 protein is CASSLPWNRPAEAFF. CDR3 coding DNA: TGTGCCAGCAGTTTACCGTGGAACAGGCCCGCGGAAGCTTTCTTT.

Of note for this clone: One end of the junction varies from germline; a read error may be responsible. The V call is TRBV7-7, the J call TRBJ2-5; tentative D call: TRBD2 (7 bases). This CDR3 contains 16 residues. Germline lookup yields CDR1 SSHAT and CDR2 FNYEAQ (reference sequence). CDR3 sequence (DNA): TGTGCTAGCAGTCATAACCGGCGCGGGGGCCTAGAGACCCAGTACTTC. Encoded protein: CASSHNRRGGLETQYF.

The CDR3 coding sequence is TGCGCCAGCACCCTGGGGCTTAGCACAGATACGCAGTATTTT. Translation: CASTLGLSTDTQYF. The chain recombines TRBV5-1 with TRBJ2-3; possibly TRBD1 for D (5 bases). The CDR3 sequence is 14 residues long. Trimming removed 6 bases at V and 0 bases at J, with 11 bases between. CDR1 and CDR2 (germline): SGHRS, YFSETQ.

Turning to this clone: In the same sample, other DNA sequences code for this CDR3. The chain recombines TRBV30 with TRBJ1-5; D unresolved. CDR3 length equals 14 residues. Trimming removed 1 base at V and 0 bases at J, with 7 bases between. Germline-derived CDR1 and CDR2 are GTSNPN and SVGIG (reference sequence). Written as DNA, the CDR3 is TGTGCCTGGAGTGGAGGGTATAGCAATCAGCCCCAGCATTTT. Encoded protein: CAWSGGYSNQPQHF.

A single count supports this clone. The chain joins TRBV5-4 to TRBJ2-7, with D tentatively TRBD1 (5 bases). Trimming shortened V by 4 bases and J by 11 bases, and 16 bases separated the two germline ends. The CDR3 is 12 residues long. Germline V lookup: CDR1 SGHNT, CDR2 YYREEE (reference sequence). The CDR3 DNA reads as TGTGCCAGCAGCCCCTGGGGCTCTACGGAGTACTTC. Its translation: CASSPWGSTEYF.

This chain connects TRBV7-9 to TRBJ2-3; 10 nucleotides line up with TRBD2. J was trimmed by 5 bases and V by 4 bases; bases with no gene match: 15. The CDR3 length is 18 residues. CDR1 is SEHNR, CDR2 FQNEAQ, per germline (reference sequence). Here the CDR3 reads CASSSSRGSSGSGDTQYF. The CDR3 coding sequence is TGTGCCAGCAGCTCATCCCGAGGATCTAGCGGGAGTGGAGATACGCAGTATTTT. The whole variable domain, remainder taken from reference TRBV7-9 and TRBJ2-3, is DTGVSQNPRHKITKRGQNVTFRCDPISEHNRLYWYRQTLGQGPEFLTYFQNEAQLEKSRLLSDRFSAERPKGSFSTLEIQRTEQGDSAMYLCASSSSRGSSGSGDTQYFGPGTRLTVL.

The chain is built from TRBV6-5 and TRBJ2-2; a possible D gene is TRBD2 (5 bases). The V end was cut by 0 bases, the J end by 4 bases, with 12 bases between. Germline CDR1 MNHEY, CDR2 SVGAGI. The CDR3 runs 16 residues. CDR3: CASSYSASRGTGELFF. Here the CDR3 DNA reads TGTGCCAGCAGTTACTCTGCTAGCCGGGGCACCGGGGAGCTGTTTTTT.

The V and J genes are TRBV4-2 and TRBJ1-2, with 7 bases fitting TRBD1. V trimming: 0 bases; J trimming: 1 base; junction bases outside the gene matches: 11. Germline CDR1 and CDR2: LGHNA and YNFKEQ. The CDR3 sequence is 18 residues long. CDR3 loop: CASSQDLIGQDLNYGYTF. The CDR3 nucleotides are TGTGCCAGCAGCCAAGATCTTATAGGACAGGACCTTAACTATGGCTACACCTTC.

The chain uses TRBV9 and TRBJ2-1; 7 nucleotides agree with TRBD2. The CDR3 consists of 14 residues. Germline CDR1 and CDR2: SGDLS and YYNGEE. V gave up 4 bases and J gave up 7 bases; unmatched junction bases: 8. CDR3 DNA sequence: TGTGCCAGCAGCCGGGCGGGAGTGGGTAATGAGCAGTTCTTC. This sequence encodes CASSRAGVGNEQFF.

This chain joins TRBV10-2 and TRBJ2-3; the match to TRBD2 covers 10 bases. CDR3 length: 16 residues. V dropped 7 bases and J dropped 0; count of bases not matched to a gene: 7. Germline assignment: CDR1 WSHSY and CDR2 SAAADI. The DNA of the CDR3 is TGCGCCAGCAATTTAGCGGGGGGCTCTAGCACAGATACGCAGTATTTT. Translated, it gives CASNLAGGSSTDTQYF.

J is TRBJ2-5 and V is TRBV6-6; 12 bases fit TRBD2. The better agreement between TRBJ2-7 and the DNA end casts doubt on the J call. This CDR3 comprises 15 residues. In germline, CDR1 is MNHNY, CDR2 SVGAGI (reference sequence). The CDR3 nucleotides are TGTGCCAGCAGTGATCTAGCGGGGGGGCGAGGCGAGCAGTACTTC. Its protein product is CASSDLAGGRGEQYF.

This chain connects TRBV5-1 to TRBJ1-4; no clear D. The length of the CDR3 is 15 residues. Germline assignment: CDR1 SGHRS and CDR2 YFSETQ. V lost 4 bases to trimming and J lost 4 bases, with 14 bases between them. The CDR3 reads CASSPGGFDNEKLFF. The CDR3 nucleotides read TGCGCCAGCAGCCCCGGCGGATTCGATAATGAAAAACTGTTTTTT. The complete variable domain, with remaining parts taken from reference TRBV5-1 and TRBJ1-4, reads KAGVTQTPRYLIKTRGQQVTLSCSPISGHRSVSWYQQTPGQGLQFLFEYFSETQRNKGNFPGRFSGRQFSNSRSEMNVSTLELGDSALYLCASSPGGFDNEKLFFGSGTQLSVL.

The genes are TRBV27 and TRBJ1-5, with no clear D. Trimming removed 5 bases at V and 4 bases at J, with 15 bases between. CDR3 length: 15 residues. From germline, CDR1 is MNHEY and CDR2 SMNVEV (reference sequence). CDR3 sequence: CASSLLMGPNQPQHF. CDR3 nucleotides: TGTGCCAGCAGTCTGCTCATGGGCCCAAATCAGCCCCAGCATTTT.

In regard to this clone: The junction departs from the called germline gene at one end, perhaps through a read error. The V gene is TRBV11-2, the J gene TRBJ2-7; possibly TRBD1 for D (6 bases). Germline V gene sequence: CDR1 SGHAT, CDR2 FQNNGV. The length of the CDR3 is 12 residues. CDR3 in amino acids: CASSPAARDTTF. The CDR3 DNA follows: TGTGCCAGCAGCCCTGCGGCGAGGGACACCACATTC. Based on the CDR3 plus reference TRBV11-2 and TRBJ2-7, the full variable domain is EAGVAQSPRYKIIEKRQSVAFWCNPISGHATLYWYQQILGQGPKLLIQFQNNGVVDDSQLPKDRFSAERLKGVDSTLKIQPAKLEDSAVYLCASSPAARDTTFGPGTRLTVT.

The chain links TRBV19 to TRBJ2-7; 11 bases match TRBD1. CDR1 LNHDA and CDR2 SQIVND come from the germline V gene (reference sequence). V dropped 6 bases and J dropped 3; count of bases not matched to a gene: 10. The CDR3 spans 16 residues. CDR3 DNA: TGTGCCAGTAGCCCGGGACAGGGGGTTCTACTCTACGAGCAGTACTTC. It translates to CASSPGQGVLLYEQYF.

The chain couples TRBV27 to TRBJ1-5; 7 bases align to TRBD1. Germline trimming cut 2 bases from V and 4 bases from J; bases unmatched to any gene: 8. CDR1 and CDR2 (germline): MNHEY, SMNVEV (reference sequence). This CDR3 is built from 16 residues. This CDR3 is CASSLSTPQGNQPQHF. The CDR3 nucleotides read TGTGCCAGCAGTTTAAGTACCCCACAGGGGAATCAGCCCCAGCATTTT.

The CDR3 DNA sequence: TGTGCTAGTGGTCACGGGACAGGGGGCCCCGGGGAGCTGTTTTTT. Its translation is CASGHGTGGPGELFF. V is TRBV12-5 and J is TRBJ2-2; 12 bases are a match to TRBD1. Germline V gene sequence: CDR1 LGHNT, CDR2 FRNRAP. The J segment lost 6 bases and the V segment lost 5 bases, leaving 4 bases of the junction unmatched. The CDR3 has 15 amino acids.

The CDR3: CASGLGTGENTGELFF. In DNA, the CDR3 is TGTGCTAGTGGTTTGGGGACAGGGGAGAACACCGGGGAGCTGTTTTTT. The chain has TRBV12-5 and TRBJ2-2, with 9 bases matching TRBD1. The CDR3 has 16 amino acids. J lost 1 base, V lost 1 base, and 1 base had no gene match. The germline V gene has CDR1 LGHNT and CDR2 FRNRAP.

The chain uses TRBV5-8 and TRBJ2-5; weak D call: TRBD1 (5 bases). Trimming removed 5 bases at V and 5 bases at J, with 19 bases between. The length of the CDR3 is 15 residues. The germline V gene encodes CDR1 SGHTS and CDR2 YDEGEE. CDR3 region: CASRPTGKPRETQYF. DNA for the CDR3: TGTGCCAGCAGGCCTACAGGAAAACCACGGGAGACCCAGTACTTC.

V and J are TRBV18 and TRBJ2-1; TRBD2 agrees at 15 bases. Unmatched junction bases numbered 3, after V lost 1 base and J lost 8 bases. The CDR3 is 16 residues long. The germline V gene has CDR1 KGHSH and CDR2 LQKENI. CDR3 nucleotide sequence: TGTGCCAGCTCACCACTGGGACTAGCGGGAGGTTATGAGCAGTTCTTC. Its translation is CASSPLGLAGGYEQFF.

V gene TRBV7-9 combines with J gene TRBJ1-2, with 7 nucleotides matching TRBD1. V gave up 6 bases and J gave up 8 bases; unmatched junction bases: 12. Germline assignment: CDR1 SEHNR and CDR2 FQNEAQ (reference sequence). There are 14 residues in the CDR3. CDR3 nucleotide sequence: TGTGCCAGCAGTCAGGGGTACAGGGGAAGCGGCTACACCTTC. Its protein product is CASSQGYRGSGYTF.